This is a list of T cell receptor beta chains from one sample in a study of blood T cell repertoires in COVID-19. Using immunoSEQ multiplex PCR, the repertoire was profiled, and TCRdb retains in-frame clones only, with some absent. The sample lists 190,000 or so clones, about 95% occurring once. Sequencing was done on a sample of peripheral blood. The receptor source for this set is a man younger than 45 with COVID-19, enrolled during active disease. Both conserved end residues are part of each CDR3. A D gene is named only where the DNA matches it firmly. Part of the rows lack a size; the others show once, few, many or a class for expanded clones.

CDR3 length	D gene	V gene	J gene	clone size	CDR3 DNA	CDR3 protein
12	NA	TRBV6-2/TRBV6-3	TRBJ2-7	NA	TGTGCCAGCAGTTACAGCCTCGCCGAGCAGTACTTC	CASSYSLAEQYF
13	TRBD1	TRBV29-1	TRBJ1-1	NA	TGCAGCGTTATGGGACAGACGGGCACTGAAGCTTTCTTT	CSVMGQTGTEAFF
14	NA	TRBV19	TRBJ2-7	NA	TGTGCCAGTAGTATAGATCGGAGGGGCAACGAGCAGTACTTC	CASSIDRRGNEQYF
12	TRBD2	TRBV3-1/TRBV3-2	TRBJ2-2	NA	TGTGCCAGCAACCAGGGAGGGGTCGAGCTGTTTTTT	CASNQGGVELFF
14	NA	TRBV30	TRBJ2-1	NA	TGTGCCTGGAAACTGGGCGTATCGGCCAATGAGCAGTTCTTC	CAWKLGVSANEQFF
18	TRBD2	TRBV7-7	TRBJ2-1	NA	TGTGCCAGCAGCCCGCGGCCGCCGGGACTAGCGGGGTTCAATGAGCAGTTCTTC	CASSPRPPGLAGFNEQFF
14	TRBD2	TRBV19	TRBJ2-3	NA	TGTGCCAGTAGTGCTAGCGGGGGCTCGGATACGCAGTATTTT	CASSASGGSDTQYF
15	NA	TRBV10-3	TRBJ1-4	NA	TGTGCCATCAGTAACACCGGGACAACTAATGAAAAACTGTTTTTT	CAISNTGTTNEKLFF
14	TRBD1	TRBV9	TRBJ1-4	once	TGTGCCAGCAGCGTCACCGGGACAGGGGGAAAACTGTTTTTT	CASSVTGTGGKLFF
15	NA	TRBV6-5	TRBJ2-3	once	TGTGCCAGCAGTTACTCCAGGGGACGGTCAGATACGCAGTATTTT	CASSYSRGRSDTQYF
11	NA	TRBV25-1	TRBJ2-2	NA	TGTGCCAGCAGGGCAACCGGGGAGCTGTTTTTT	CASRATGELFF
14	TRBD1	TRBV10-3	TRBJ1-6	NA	TGTGCCATCAGTGGACAGGGGGCCAGCTCACCCCTCCACTTT	CAISGQGASSPLHF
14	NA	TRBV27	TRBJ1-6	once	TGTGCCAGCAGAATAGGAGGGCTGGCCTCACCCCTCCACTTT	CASRIGGLASPLHF
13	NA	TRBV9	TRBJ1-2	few	TGTGCCAGCAGCGTAAACCGAGGAGATGGCTACACCTTC	CASSVNRGDGYTF
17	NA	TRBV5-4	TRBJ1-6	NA	TGTGCCAGCAGGCGCCCCGGGACACTGACCTATAATTCACCCCTCCACTTT	CASRRPGTLTYNSPLHF
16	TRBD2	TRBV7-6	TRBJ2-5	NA	TGTGCCAGCAGCTCCCAAGCGGGGGGATCCCAAGAGACCCAGTACTTC	CASSSQAGGSQETQYF
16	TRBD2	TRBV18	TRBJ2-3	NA	TGTGCCAGCTCACCACTAGCGGGGGGTTCGACAGATACGCAGTATTTT	CASSPLAGGSTDTQYF
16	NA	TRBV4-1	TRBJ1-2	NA	TGCGCCAGCAGCCAAGGCGCACAGGGCTTGGCGTATGGCTACACCTTC	CASSQGAQGLAYGYTF
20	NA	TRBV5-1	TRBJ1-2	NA	TGCGCCAGCAGCTTTGGGGCGCGTTCATCAAAGGACCCAGTGGACTATGGCTACACCTTC	CASSFGARSSKDPVDYGYTF
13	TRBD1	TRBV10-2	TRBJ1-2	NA	TGCGCCAGCGGCGGGACAGGAGTTTATGGCTACACCTTC	CASGGTGVYGYTF
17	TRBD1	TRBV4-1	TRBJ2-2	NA	TGCGCCAGCAGCCAAGTGAGGGGGCGAACGAACACCGGGGAGCTGTTTTTT	CASSQVRGRTNTGELFF
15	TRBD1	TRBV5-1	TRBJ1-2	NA	TGCGCCAGCAGCTTCACCCAGGACAGGGGAAACGGCTACACCTTC	CASSFTQDRGNGYTF
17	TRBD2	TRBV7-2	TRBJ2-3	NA	TGTGCCAGCAGCTTAGTCAGCGGGGGGGCTGGCACAGATACGCAGTATTTT	CASSLVSGGAGTDTQYF
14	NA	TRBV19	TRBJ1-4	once	TGTGCCAGTAGCCGGCGGTTAACTAATGAAAAACTGTTTTTT	CASSRRLTNEKLFF
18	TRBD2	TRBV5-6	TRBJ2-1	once	TGTGCCAGCAGCCGACGGCGACTAGCGGGGGATTCCTCAAATGAGCAGTTCTTC	CASSRRRLAGDSSNEQFF
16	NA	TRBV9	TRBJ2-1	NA	TGTGCCAGCAGCGCCCCCGGGGGACCCTCCTACAATGAGCAGTTCTTC	CASSAPGGPSYNEQFF
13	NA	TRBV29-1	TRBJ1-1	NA	TGCAGCGTTGATAGGCAGGGAGGCACTGAAGCTTTCTTT	CSVDRQGGTEAFF
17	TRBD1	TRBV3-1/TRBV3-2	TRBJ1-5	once	TGTGCCAGCAGCCAAGAGCCAGGGGGTCGGAGCAATCAGCCCCAGCATTTT	CASSQEPGGRSNQPQHF
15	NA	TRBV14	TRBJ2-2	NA	TGTGCCAGCAGCCAAAGAGGAGTGTGGACCGGGGAGCTGTTTTTT	CASSQRGVWTGELFF
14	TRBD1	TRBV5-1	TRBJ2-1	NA	TGCGCCAGCAGCTTAGGGGGCGGGTACAATGAGCAGTTCTTC	CASSLGGGYNEQFF
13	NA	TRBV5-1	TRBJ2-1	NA	TGCGCCAGCAGCTTCAACAACTACAATGAGCAGTTCTTC	CASSFNNYNEQFF
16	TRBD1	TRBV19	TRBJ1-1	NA	TGTGCCAGTAGTGACCCCGGGACAGTAAAGAACACTGAAGCTTTCTTT	CASSDPGTVKNTEAFF
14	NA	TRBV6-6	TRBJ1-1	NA	TGTGCCAGCAGTTACTCGAGAGGGGGGGGCGAAGCTTTCTTT	CASSYSRGGGEAFF
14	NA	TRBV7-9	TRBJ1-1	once	TGTGCCACGGCCGGGACAAACATGAACACTGAAGCTTTCTTT	CATAGTNMNTEAFF
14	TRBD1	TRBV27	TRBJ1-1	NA	TGTGCCAGCAGTTCCCGGTCGACAGGGCAGAAAGCTTTCTTT	CASSSRSTGQKAFF
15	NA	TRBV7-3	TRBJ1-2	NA	TGTGCCAGCAGCCCCGGGGGGGGTCTTGCGTATGGCTACACCTTC	CASSPGGGLAYGYTF
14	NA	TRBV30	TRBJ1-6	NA	TGTGCCTGGAGTGTACAGGGAGTTAATTCACCCCTCCACTTT	CAWSVQGVNSPLHF
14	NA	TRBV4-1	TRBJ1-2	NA	TGCGCCAGCAGCGCGGTGGTATCTGGGTTTGGCTACACCTTC	CASSAVVSGFGYTF
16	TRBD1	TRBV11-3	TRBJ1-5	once	TGTGCCAGCAGCTCCCCGGGACAGGCAAGCAATCAGCCCCAGCATTTT	CASSSPGQASNQPQHF
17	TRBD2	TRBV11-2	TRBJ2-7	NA	TGTGCCAGCAGCTTAGTTGCTAGCGGGGGTCGTTCCTACGAGCAGTACTTC	CASSLVASGGRSYEQYF
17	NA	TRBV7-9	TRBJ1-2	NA	TGTGCCAGCAGCCCCAGGGCGGGGACCCTCGATTCGCGGGGCTACACCTTC	CASSPRAGTLDSRGYTF
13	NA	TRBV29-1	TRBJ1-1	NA	TGCAGCGTGGTGAAGAGGATGAACACTGAAGCTTTCTTT	CSVVKRMNTEAFF
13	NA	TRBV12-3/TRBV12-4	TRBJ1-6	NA	TGTGCCAGCAGCTTCGGCGGGGACCGACCCCTCCACTTT	CASSFGGDRPLHF
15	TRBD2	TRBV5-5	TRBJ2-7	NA	TGTGCCAGCAGCCATGTAGCGGGGGGGCCGAACGAGCAGTACTTC	CASSHVAGGPNEQYF